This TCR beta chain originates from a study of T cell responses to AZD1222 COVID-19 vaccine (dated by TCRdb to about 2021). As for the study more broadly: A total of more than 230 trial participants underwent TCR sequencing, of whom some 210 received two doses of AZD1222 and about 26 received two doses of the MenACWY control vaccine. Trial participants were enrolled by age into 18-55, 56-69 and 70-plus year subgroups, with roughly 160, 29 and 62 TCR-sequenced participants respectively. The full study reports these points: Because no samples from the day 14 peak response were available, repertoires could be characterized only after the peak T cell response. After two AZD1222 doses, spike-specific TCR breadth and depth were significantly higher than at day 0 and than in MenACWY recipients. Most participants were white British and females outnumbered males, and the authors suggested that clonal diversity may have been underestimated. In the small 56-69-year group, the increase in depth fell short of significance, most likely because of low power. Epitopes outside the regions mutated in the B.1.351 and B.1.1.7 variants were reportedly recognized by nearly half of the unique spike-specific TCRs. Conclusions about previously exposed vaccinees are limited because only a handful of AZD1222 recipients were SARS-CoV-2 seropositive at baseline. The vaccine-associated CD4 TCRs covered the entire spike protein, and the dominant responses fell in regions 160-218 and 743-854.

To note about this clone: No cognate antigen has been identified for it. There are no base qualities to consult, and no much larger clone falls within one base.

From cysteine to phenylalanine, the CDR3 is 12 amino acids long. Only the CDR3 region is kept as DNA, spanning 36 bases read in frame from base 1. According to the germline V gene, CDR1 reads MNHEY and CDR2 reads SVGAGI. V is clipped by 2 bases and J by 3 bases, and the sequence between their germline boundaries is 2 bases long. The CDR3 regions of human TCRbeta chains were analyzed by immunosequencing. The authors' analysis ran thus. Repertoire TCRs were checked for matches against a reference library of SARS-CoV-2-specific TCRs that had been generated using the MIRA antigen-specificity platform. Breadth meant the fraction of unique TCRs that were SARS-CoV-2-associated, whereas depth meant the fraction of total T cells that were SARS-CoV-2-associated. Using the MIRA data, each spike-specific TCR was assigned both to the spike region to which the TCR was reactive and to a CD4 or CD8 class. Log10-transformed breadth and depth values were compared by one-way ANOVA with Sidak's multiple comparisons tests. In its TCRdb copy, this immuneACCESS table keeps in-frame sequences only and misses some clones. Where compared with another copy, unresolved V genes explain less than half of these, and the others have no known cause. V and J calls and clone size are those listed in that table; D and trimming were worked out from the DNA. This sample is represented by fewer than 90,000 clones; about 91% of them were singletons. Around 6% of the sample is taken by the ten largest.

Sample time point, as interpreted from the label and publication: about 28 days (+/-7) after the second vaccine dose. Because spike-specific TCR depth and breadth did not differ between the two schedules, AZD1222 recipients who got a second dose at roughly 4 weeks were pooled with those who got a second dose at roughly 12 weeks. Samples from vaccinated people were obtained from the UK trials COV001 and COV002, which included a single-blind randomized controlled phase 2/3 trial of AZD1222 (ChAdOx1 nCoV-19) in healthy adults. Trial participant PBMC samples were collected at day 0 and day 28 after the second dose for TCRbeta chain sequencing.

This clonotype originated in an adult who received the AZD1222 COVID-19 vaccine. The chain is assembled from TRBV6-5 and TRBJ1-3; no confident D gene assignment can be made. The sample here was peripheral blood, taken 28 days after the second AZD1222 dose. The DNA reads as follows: TGTGCCAGCAGTTACGATGGAAACACCATATATTTT. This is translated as CASSYDGNTIYF.